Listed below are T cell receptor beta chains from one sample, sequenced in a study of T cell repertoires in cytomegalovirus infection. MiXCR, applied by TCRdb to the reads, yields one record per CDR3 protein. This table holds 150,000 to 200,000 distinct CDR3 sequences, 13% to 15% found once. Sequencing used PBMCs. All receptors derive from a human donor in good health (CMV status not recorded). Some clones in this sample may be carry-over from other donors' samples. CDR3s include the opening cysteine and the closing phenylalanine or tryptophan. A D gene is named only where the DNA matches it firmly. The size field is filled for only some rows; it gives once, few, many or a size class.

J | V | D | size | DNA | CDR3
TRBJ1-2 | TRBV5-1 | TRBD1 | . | TGCGCCAGCAGCTTGAACCCCGGGACAGGGGATGGCTACACCTTC | CASSLNPGTGDGYTF
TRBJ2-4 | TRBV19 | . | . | TGTGCCAGTAGTATTCCCGAACGGGGAGACATTCAGTACTTC | CASSIPERGDIQYF
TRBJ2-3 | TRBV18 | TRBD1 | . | TGTGCCAGCTCCGCCGGGACAGGGGTGAGCGATACGCAGTATTTT | CASSAGTGVSDTQYF
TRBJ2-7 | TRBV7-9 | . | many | TGTGCCAGCAGCTTAGTCCCTGGCTACGAGCAGTACTTC | CASSLVPGYEQYF
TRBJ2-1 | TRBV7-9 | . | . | TGTGCCAGCAGCTTAGAGGGGGTAAACAATGAGCAGTTCTTC | CASSLEGVNNEQFF
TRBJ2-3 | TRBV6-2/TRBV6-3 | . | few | TGTGCCAGCAGTTACTCGGCTATAGCGGATACGCAGTATTTT | CASSYSAIADTQYF
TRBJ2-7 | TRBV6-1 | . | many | TGTGCCAGCAGTGTAAGACGAACGTTCGAGCAGTACTTC | CASSVRRTFEQYF
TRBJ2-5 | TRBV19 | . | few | TGTGCCAGTAGTATTGGGCTAGGCGGAGAGACCCAGTACTTC | CASSIGLGGETQYF
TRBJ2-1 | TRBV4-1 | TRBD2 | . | TGTGCCAGCAGCCAAGACCCCTTACCGACTAGCGGGAGTTCGAGTGAGCAGTTCTTC | CASSQDPLPTSGSSSEQFF
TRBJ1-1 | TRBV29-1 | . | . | TGCAGCGCCTCCCTGGGGGTATCGAACACTGAAGCTTTCTTT | CSASLGVSNTEAFF
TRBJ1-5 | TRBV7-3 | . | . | TGTGCCAGCAGCGCTCCCCGGGGGCACGGCAATCAGCCCCAGCATTTT | CASSAPRGHGNQPQHF
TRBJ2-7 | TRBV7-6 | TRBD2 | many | TGTGCCAGCAGCTTTAGCGGGGGTTACGAGCAGTACTTC | CASSFSGGYEQYF
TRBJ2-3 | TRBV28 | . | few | TGTGCCAGCAGTTTAAGGGCCCTTATAAATACGCAGTATTTT | CASSLRALINTQYF
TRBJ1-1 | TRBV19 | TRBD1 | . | TGTGCCAGTAGCCCATTCAGGGGGGGCACTGAAGCTTTCTTT | CASSPFRGGTEAFF
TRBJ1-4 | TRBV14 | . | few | TGTGCCAGCAGCCAAGGGCCGGGGACGGAACTGTTTTTT | CASSQGPGTELFF
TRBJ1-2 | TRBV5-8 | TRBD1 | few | TGTGCCAGCAGGATCCTGGGGCTACCGGGACAGAATAACTATGGCTACACCTTC | CASRILGLPGQNNYGYTF
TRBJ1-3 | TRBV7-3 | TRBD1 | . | TGTGCCAGCAGTAAACAGGGGGCGAACTCTGGAAACACCATATATTTT | CASSKQGANSGNTIYF